A single sample is the source of the 20 T cell receptor beta chains below, sequenced in a study of blood T cells in healthy people across ages. The authors ran a second PCR of about 6 to 11 cycles using a sample-barcoded 5' primer and a J-beta primer mix. TCRdb recomputed calls from the 5' RACE reads with MiXCR, one row per CDR3 protein. This table holds around 1,700,000 distinct CDR3 sequences, roughly 28% found once. Material for sequencing was blood. The receptors here all came from a woman in her twenties or thirties in good health.

The chain uses TRBV6-6 and TRBJ2-3; no clear D. This CDR3 is built from 15 residues. Germline lookup yields CDR1 MNHNY and CDR2 SVGAGI (reference sequence). V was clipped by 5 bases and J by 2 bases, with 14 bases between them. DNA of the CDR3: TGTGCCAGCAGTGACGCTCCAGTGAACACAGATACGCAGTATTTT. It yields the protein CASSDAPVNTDTQYF.

V gene TRBV2 combines with J gene TRBJ2-4; possibly TRBD1 for D (6 bases). The J call is doubtful: the DNA matches TRBJ2-7 better. Germline CDR1 reads SNHLY; CDR2 reads FYNNEI. The CDR3 extends over 14 amino acids. CDR3 protein: CASSRTVSAYEQYF. The CDR3 coding sequence is TGTGCCAGCAGCAGGACAGTATCCGCTTACGAGCAGTACTTC.

In its sample, this clonotype was seen a few times. The chain employs TRBV11-2 and TRBJ2-1; no firm D call. The germline V gene encodes CDR1 SGHAT and CDR2 FQNNGV. The V end was cut by 2 bases, the J end by 9 bases, with 5 bases between. The CDR3 spans 11 residues. CDR3 residues: CASSLLTEQFF. The CDR3 bases are TGTGCCAGCAGCTTACTTACTGAGCAGTTCTTC.

The chain has TRBV6-1 and TRBJ1-6; D gene ambiguous. The CDR3 runs 13 residues. Germline CDR1 reads MNHNS; CDR2 reads SASEGT. Trimming removed 2 bases at V and 8 bases at J, with 7 bases between. CDR3 bases: TGTGCCAGCAGTGAACAGGAGTATTCACCCCTCCACTTT. It codes for CASSEQEYSPLHF.

The gene calls are TRBV4-1 and TRBJ1-2; D ambiguous. Between the trimmed V and J ends, which lost 4 bases and 5 bases, there was a span of 11 bases. Per germline, CDR1 MGHRA and CDR2 YSYEKL. The CDR3 runs 13 residues. CDR3 residues: CASSPIGRYGYTF. CDR3 DNA sequence: TGCGCCAGCAGCCCGATCGGGCGGTATGGCTACACCTTC.

This clonotype was seen only a few times. The chain joins TRBV5-1 to TRBJ2-4; D ambiguous. Between the trimmed V and J ends, which lost 0 bases and 0 bases, there was a span of 7 bases. Germline V CDR1 and CDR2: SGHRS, YFSETQ. This CDR3 spans 15 amino acids. As DNA, the CDR3 is TGCGCCAGCAGCTTGGACCCGGGAGCCAAAAACATTCAGTACTTC. Encoded protein: CASSLDPGAKNIQYF.

This clonotype appeared a few times. The chain has TRBV20-1 and TRBJ2-5; D unclear. CDR1 and CDR2 from the germline V gene are DFQATT and SNEGSKA (reference sequence). This CDR3 has 14 residues. Trimming left V 0 bases short and J 4 bases short, with 12 bases between. The CDR3 loop reads CSARDMRSRETQYF. DNA of the CDR3: TGCAGTGCTAGAGATATGCGATCGCGAGAGACCCAGTACTTC.

The chain couples TRBV4-1 to TRBJ2-2; TRBD1 matches 8 bases. CDR1 is MGHRA, CDR2 YSYEKL, per germline. The CDR3 totals 16 residues. Losses at the gene ends were 1 base for V and 1 base for J; bases not matched to a gene: 2. The CDR3 is CASSQATGGNTGELFF. CDR3 DNA: TGCGCCAGCAGCCAAGCAACAGGGGGGAACACCGGGGAGCTGTTTTTT.

The chain joins TRBV27 to TRBJ2-7; either TRBD1 or TRBD2 may supply D (5 bases each). Germline CDR1 is MNHEY and CDR2 is SMNVEV (reference sequence). Trimming took off 8 bases at V and 4 bases at J, with 18 bases between the two ends. The CDR3 covers 14 residues. The CDR3 loop is CASRPGGPVYEQYF. In DNA form, the CDR3 reads TGTGCCAGCCGACCTGGGGGACCTGTTTACGAGCAGTACTTC.

Comments on this clonotype: A junction boundary mismatches the germline segment, possibly from a read error. This sequence joins TRBV5-1 and TRBJ2-5; TRBD1 matches 7 bases. Per the germline V gene, CDR1 is SGHRS and CDR2 is YFSETQ. The CDR3 has 14 amino acids. The CDR3 sequence is CASSRGQNQGTQYF. The CDR3 region has the DNA TGCGCCAGCAGCAGGGGACAGAATCAAGGGACCCAGTACTTC.

The chain couples TRBV5-5 to TRBJ1-5; D is uncertain. Between the trimmed V and J ends, which lost 1 base and 3 bases, there was a span of 8 bases. Looked up from germline, CDR1 is SGHKS and CDR2 is YYEKEE (reference sequence). The CDR3 runs 14 residues. The CDR3: CASSLSGTNQPQHF. CDR3 sequence (DNA): TGTGCCAGCAGCTTGTCAGGAACCAATCAGCCCCAGCATTTT.

J is TRBJ2-5 and V is TRBV19; weak D call: TRBD2 (5 bases). V lost 1 base to trimming and J lost 11 bases, with 23 bases between them. The CDR3 is 16 amino acids. Germline CDR1 is LNHDA and CDR2 is SQIVND (reference sequence). CDR3 nucleotide sequence: TGTGCCAGTAGTATAGCTGGACCCGGGAAGGCAGATGAGCAGTACTTC. It yields the protein CASSIAGPGKADEQYF.

The table lists this clonotype with a few counts. CDR3 nucleotide sequence: TGTGCCAGCAGCTTCGGCATCGGGAACGACTATGGCTACACCTTC. Translated, it gives CASSFGIGNDYGYTF. This rearrangement joins TRBV5-5 to TRBJ1-2; the D is unclear. The CDR3 spans 15 residues. Germline V lookup: CDR1 SGHKS, CDR2 YYEKEE (reference sequence). V was trimmed by 2 bases and J by 3 bases, leaving 14 bases between them.

The CDR3, as DNA: TGCGCCAGCGGCTCCAGGGAGTCTGGGGCCAACGTCCTGACTTTC. Translation gives CASGSRESGANVLTF. This chain connects TRBV5-1 to TRBJ2-6; the D gene could be TRBD1 or TRBD2 (5 bases each). The CDR3 has 15 residues. From germline, CDR1 is SGHRS and CDR2 YFSETQ. The V gene lost 7 bases and the J gene lost 1 base, with 12 bases spanning the gap.

Ten or more counts support this clonotype. The CDR3, as DNA: TGTGCCAGCAGCCTCACGGCTTCCCACTACTCTGGGGCCAACGTCCTGACTTTC. Translated, it gives CASSLTASHYSGANVLTF. The V gene is TRBV12-3 or TRBV12-4, the J gene TRBJ2-6, with unresolved D. Trimming pared 6 bases from V and 0 bases from J, leaving 18 bases between. This CDR3 has 18 residues.

V and J are TRBV5-1 and TRBJ2-1; 7 bases agree with TRBD2. The V segment lost 0 bases and the J segment 5 bases; nucleotides outside the gene matches: 5. The CDR3 has 15 amino acids. Germline-derived CDR1 and CDR2 are SGHRS and YFSETQ. The CDR3 DNA follows: TGCGCCAGCAGCTTGGGCCAGCGGGACGACAATGAGCAGTTCTTC. This translates into CASSLGQRDDNEQFF.

The sample holds many counts of this clonotype. This sequence joins TRBV7-9 and TRBJ2-1; no clear D gene. This CDR3 comprises 16 residues. CDR1 is SEHNR, CDR2 FQNEAQ, per germline (reference sequence). V shed 5 bases and J shed 0 bases, with 14 bases lying between them. The CDR3, as DNA: TGTGCCAGCAGCCCCGACCGAACGAGCTCCTACAATGAGCAGTTCTTC. Protein: CASSPDRTSSYNEQFF.

The rearrangement uses TRBV9 and TRBJ1-1; possibly TRBD1 for D (5 bases). CDR1 is SGDLS and CDR2 is YYNGEE in the germline V gene. Between the trimmed V and J ends, which lost 0 bases and 6 bases, there was a span of 18 bases. The CDR3 loop spans 16 amino acids. The CDR3 nucleotides are TGTGCCAGCAGCGTAGTGAGACAGTCGAACACTTCTGAAGCTTTCTTT. It yields the protein CASSVVRQSNTSEAFF.

The chain carries TRBV5-1 and TRBJ2-2; TRBD1 might be the D (7 bases). The germline CDR1 and CDR2 sequences are SGHRS and YFSETQ. V was cut by 4 bases and J by 1 base, with 14 bases left in between. The CDR3 spans 16 residues. CDR3 nucleotides: TGCGCCAGCAGCCCTGGAGGGACAGAGAACACCGGGGAGCTGTTTTTT. It codes for CASSPGGTENTGELFF. Full variable domain (outside the CDR3, taken from reference TRBV5-1 and TRBJ2-2): KAGVTQTPRYLIKTRGQQVTLSCSPISGHRSVSWYQQTPGQGLQFLFEYFSETQRNKGNFPGRFSGRQFSNSRSEMNVSTLELGDSALYLCASSPGGTENTGELFFGEGSRLTVL.

V and J are TRBV6-6 and TRBJ2-5; D gene ambiguous. Germline V gene data show CDR1 as MNHNY and CDR2 as SVGAGI (reference sequence). The CDR3 has 14 residues. Trimming pared 0 bases from V and 2 bases from J, leaving 7 bases between. CDR3: CASSYSMGQETQYF. CDR3 nucleotides: TGTGCCAGCAGTTACTCGATGGGTCAAGAGACCCAGTACTTC.